The clone carrying this TCR beta chain was seen once. CDR1 SGHVS and CDR2 FQNEAQ come from the germline V gene. The CDR3 runs 16 residues. Trimming shortened V by 4 bases and J by 3 bases, and 16 bases separated the two germline ends. Donors in Cohort 3 who had recovered were those with two negative PCRs, healthcare professional clearance, or resolution of their symptoms. The data belong to a study of blood T cell repertoires in COVID-19. The table came from immunoSEQ multiplex PCR; TCRdb's copy has only in-frame clones and leaves some out. The sample carries over 250,000 clones, around 88% recorded once.

The sequenced material came from PBMCs or T cells enriched from blood (not recorded which). The receptor was isolated from a man in his forties who had recovered from COVID-19. This chain uses TRBV7-8 with TRBJ1-5; D possibly corresponds to TRBD1 (6 bases). The CDR3 here is CASSSQGIPYNQPQHF. Written as DNA, the CDR3 is TGTGCCAGCAGCTCACAGGGAATCCCCTACAATCAGCCCCAGCATTTT.